Listed below are T cell receptor beta chains from one sample, sequenced in a study of T cells after posttransplantation cyclophosphamide. Sequencing was performed with immunoSEQ multiplex PCR; in TCRdb, only in-frame clones are kept and a portion is missing. The repertoire holds about 16,000 clones, 92% seen once, with around 0.53% in the top ten. Sequenced here: CD4+ T cells sorted from blood, sampled after allogeneic stem cell transplant with posttransplant cyclophosphamide. The receptors here all came from a male patient aged 55 to 69 who received an allogeneic stem cell transplant from a related donor and was CMV-positive. The graft donor may be the source of some T cells. The conserved cysteine and the conserved F or W are not part of the CDR3 here.

ASSSQTSSDEQY,TRBV5-4,TRBJ2-7
ASSLNSERFSPLH,TRBV11-3,TRBJ1-6
ASSLPPGTGFEAF,TRBV7-2,TRBJ1-1
ASSARGKDQPQH,TRBV7-2,TRBJ1-5
ASSASGYEKLF,TRBV25-1,TRBJ1-4
ASSSGLSGNTIY,TRBV7-2,TRBJ1-3
ASSLNGRSDTQY,TRBV7-3,TRBJ2-3
ASSQGFSGGTGELF,TRBV4-1,TRBJ2-2
ASSRQDGTYEQY,TRBV27,TRBJ2-7
ASSQDPSATRGGTQY,TRBV4-2,TRBJ2-5
ASSLSGGSGNTIY,TRBV5-1,TRBJ1-3
ASSHGGQGDYEQY,TRBV4-3,TRBJ2-7
ASSLEPGRAKNIQY,TRBV5-1,TRBJ2-4
ASSPGLAGGTDTQY,TRBV11-3,TRBJ2-3
ASSFTSGEGYT,TRBV7-6,TRBJ1-2
ASSLSPNNRANVLT,TRBV27,TRBJ2-6
ASSQEGGDGYT,TRBV4-2,TRBJ1-2
ASSFLQGLYEQY,TRBV11-2,TRBJ2-7
ASRATGPTYEQY,TRBV6-1,TRBJ2-7
ASTMGAGGSEQY,TRBV7-6,TRBJ2-7
ASSLGAEETQY,TRBV5-6,TRBJ2-5
AISPDRGETEAF,TRBV10-3,TRBJ1-1
SARHGPEQY,TRBV20-1,TRBJ2-7
ASSLGTDPTNEKLF,TRBV4-3,TRBJ1-4
ASSIVGRVDQPQH,TRBV19,TRBJ1-5
ASSRRQGAETQY,TRBV6-1,TRBJ2-5
ASSSEVLAAEQF,TRBV5-4,TRBJ2-1
SVGDRGNYGYT,TRBV29-1,TRBJ1-2
ASSPRVNPGRSENTEAF,TRBV18,TRBJ1-1
ASSLRDTVQETQY,TRBV7-3,TRBJ2-5
ASSEAGGNGYT,TRBV18,TRBJ1-2
ASSLERGWTGELF,TRBV5-1,TRBJ2-2
ASSLVGGGGNNEQF,TRBV7-9,TRBJ2-1
ATTRQPQH,TRBV5-6,TRBJ1-5
ASSQQDRREKLF,TRBV6-5,TRBJ1-4
ASSQTYSPRYEKLF,TRBV4-1,TRBJ1-4
ASRGQGGKYQETQY,TRBV25-1,TRBJ2-5
ATSSNGQTYNEQF,TRBV15,TRBJ2-1
ATTGQPNYGYT,TRBV19,TRBJ1-2
ASSSVGSGGSYNEQF,TRBV7-2,TRBJ2-1
ASTLAGLTYEQY,TRBV2,TRBJ2-7
AWSVKGDIQY,TRBV30,TRBJ2-4
ASSLGASGTYEQY,TRBV7-2,TRBJ2-7
ATSRAGVGTGELF,TRBV15,TRBJ2-2
AWSPWIGRVSGANVLT,TRBV30,TRBJ2-6
ASSASHTGIAYGYT,TRBV19,TRBJ1-2
ASSLGTASNQPQH,TRBV7-6,TRBJ1-5
ASSQQALTNEKLF,TRBV7-8,TRBJ1-4
ASSFSGGAGEQY,TRBV7-9,TRBJ2-7
ASSLWTGINTEAF,TRBV6-1,TRBJ1-1
ASSPEQHVNTEAF,TRBV5-8,TRBJ1-1
ASSTTGSGANVLT,TRBV19,TRBJ2-6
ASSSLPHQPQH,TRBV7-3,TRBJ1-5
ASSQGATNEKLF,TRBV5-4,TRBJ1-4
ASSPSRDYGYT,TRBV18,TRBJ1-2
ASSPRGGGPYEQY,TRBV5-4,TRBJ2-7
ASRRGDGQF,TRBV25-1,TRBJ2-1
ASSSVGTADSPLH,TRBV19,TRBJ1-6
ASSGASGGAGDTQY,TRBV9,TRBJ2-3
ASSLAGTNNEQF,TRBV5-1,TRBJ2-1